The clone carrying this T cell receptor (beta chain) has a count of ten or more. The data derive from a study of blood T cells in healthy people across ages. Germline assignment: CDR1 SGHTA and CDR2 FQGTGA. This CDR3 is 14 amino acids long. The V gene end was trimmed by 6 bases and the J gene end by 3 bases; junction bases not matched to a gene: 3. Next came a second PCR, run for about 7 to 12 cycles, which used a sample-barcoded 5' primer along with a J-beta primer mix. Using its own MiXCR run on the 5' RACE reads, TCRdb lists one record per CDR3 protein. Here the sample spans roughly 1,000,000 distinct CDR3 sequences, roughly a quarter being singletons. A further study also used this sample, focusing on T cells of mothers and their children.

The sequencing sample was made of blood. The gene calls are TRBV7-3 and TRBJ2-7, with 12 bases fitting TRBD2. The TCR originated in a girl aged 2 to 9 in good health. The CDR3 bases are TGTGCCAGCAGTCCGACTAGCGGGAGCTACGAGCAGTACTTC. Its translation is CASSPTSGSYEQYF.